This T cell receptor (beta chain) was profiled in a study of cytomegalovirus exposure and HLA in healthy donors. Study results and limitations: V- and J-gene trimming in TCR beta was tied to a missense DCLRE1C variant by an analysis performed later.

This CDR3 region has 16 residues. V lost 2 bases and J lost 0; bases outside the gene matches: 4. The germline gives CDR1 MNHEY, CDR2 SMNVEV (reference sequence). Regarding this clone: Its antigen is still unknown.

Vbeta (60) and Jbeta (13) primers were used in the PCR. In the original processing: Some 10 million of 70 million to 80 million unique TCR beta chains were shared, per a later count. Data came from immunoSEQ multiplex PCR; TCRdb stores just in-frame clones and leaves some out. Clonal size and the V and J genes are those of that table, whereas D and trimming came from the DNA. The data hold approximately 160,000 clones, with 70% to 85% observed a single time. The chain combines TRBV27 with TRBJ2-7; TRBD1 agrees at 10 bases. The clonotype originates from a woman between 25 and 40 years old in good health and CMV-seropositive. Sequencing was carried out using PBMCs. Here the CDR3 DNA reads TGTGCCAGCAGTTTACGACAGGGGGCGAGCTCCTACGAGCAGTACTTC. This sequence encodes CASSLRQGASSYEQYF.